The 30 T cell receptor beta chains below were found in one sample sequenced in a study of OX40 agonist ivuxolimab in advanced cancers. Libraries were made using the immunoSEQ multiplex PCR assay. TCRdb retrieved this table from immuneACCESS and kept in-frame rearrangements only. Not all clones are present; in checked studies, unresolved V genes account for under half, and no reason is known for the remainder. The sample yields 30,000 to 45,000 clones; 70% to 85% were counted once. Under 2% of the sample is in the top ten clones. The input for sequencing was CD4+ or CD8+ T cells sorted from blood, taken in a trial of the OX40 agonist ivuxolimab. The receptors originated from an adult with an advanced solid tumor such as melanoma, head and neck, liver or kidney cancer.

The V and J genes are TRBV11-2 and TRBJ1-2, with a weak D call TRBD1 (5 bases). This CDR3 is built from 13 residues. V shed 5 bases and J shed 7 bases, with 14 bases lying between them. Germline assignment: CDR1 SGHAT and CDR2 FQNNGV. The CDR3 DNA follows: TGTGCCAGCAGCCCAATAGACAGCTTTGGCTACACCTTC. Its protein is CASSPIDSFGYTF.

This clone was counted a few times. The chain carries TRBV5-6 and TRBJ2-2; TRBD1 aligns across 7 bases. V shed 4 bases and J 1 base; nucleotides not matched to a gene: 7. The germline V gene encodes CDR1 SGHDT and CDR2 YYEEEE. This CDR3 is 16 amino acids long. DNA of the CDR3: TGTGCCAGCAGCGATCCGACAGGGATGAACACCGGGGAGCTGTTTTTT. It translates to CASSDPTGMNTGELFF.

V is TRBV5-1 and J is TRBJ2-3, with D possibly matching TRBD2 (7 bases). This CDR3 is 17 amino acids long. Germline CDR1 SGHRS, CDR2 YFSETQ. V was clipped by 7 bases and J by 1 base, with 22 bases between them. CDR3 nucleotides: TGCGCCAGCTCACCGGGTGGGGGGGCGATTGGCACAGATACGCAGTATTTT. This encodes CASSPGGGAIGTDTQYF.

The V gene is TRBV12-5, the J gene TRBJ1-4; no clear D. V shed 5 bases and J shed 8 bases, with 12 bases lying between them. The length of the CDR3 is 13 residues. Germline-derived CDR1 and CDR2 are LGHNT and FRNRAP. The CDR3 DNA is TGTGCTAGTGGTCAAGATGGGAGGGAAAAACTGTTTTTT. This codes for CASGQDGREKLFF.

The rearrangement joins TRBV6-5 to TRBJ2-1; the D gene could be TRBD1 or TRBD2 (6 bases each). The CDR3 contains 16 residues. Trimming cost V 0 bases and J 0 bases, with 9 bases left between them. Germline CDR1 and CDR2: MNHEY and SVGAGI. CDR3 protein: CASSYSRGVSYNEQFF. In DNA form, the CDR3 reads TGTGCCAGCAGTTACTCGAGGGGGGTCTCCTACAATGAGCAGTTCTTC.

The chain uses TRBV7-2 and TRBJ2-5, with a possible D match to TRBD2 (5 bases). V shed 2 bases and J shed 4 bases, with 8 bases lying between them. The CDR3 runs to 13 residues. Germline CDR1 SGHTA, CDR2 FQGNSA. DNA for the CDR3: TGTGCCAGCAGCTTACTCCGGGGAGAGACCCAGTACTTC. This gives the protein CASSLLRGETQYF.

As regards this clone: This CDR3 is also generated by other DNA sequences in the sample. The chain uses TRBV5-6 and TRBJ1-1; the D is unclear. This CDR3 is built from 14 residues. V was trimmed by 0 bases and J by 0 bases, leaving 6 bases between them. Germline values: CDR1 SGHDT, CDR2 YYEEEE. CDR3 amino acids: CASSLGTLNTEAFF. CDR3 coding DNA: TGTGCCAGCAGCTTGGGCACCTTGAACACTGAAGCTTTCTTT.

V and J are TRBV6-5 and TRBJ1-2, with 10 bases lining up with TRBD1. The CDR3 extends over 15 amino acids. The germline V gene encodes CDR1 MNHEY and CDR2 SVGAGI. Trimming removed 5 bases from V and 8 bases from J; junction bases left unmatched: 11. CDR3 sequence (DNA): TGTGCCAGCAGTCGTCGGGACAGGGGAAAAGAAGGCTACACCTTC. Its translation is CASSRRDRGKEGYTF.

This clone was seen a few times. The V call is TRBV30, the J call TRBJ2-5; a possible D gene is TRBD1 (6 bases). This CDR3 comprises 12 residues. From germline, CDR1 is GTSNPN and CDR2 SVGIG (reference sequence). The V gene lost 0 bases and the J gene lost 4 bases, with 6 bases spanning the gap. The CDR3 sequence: CAWSVQGETQYF. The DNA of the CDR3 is TGTGCCTGGAGTGTACAGGGAGAGACCCAGTACTTC.

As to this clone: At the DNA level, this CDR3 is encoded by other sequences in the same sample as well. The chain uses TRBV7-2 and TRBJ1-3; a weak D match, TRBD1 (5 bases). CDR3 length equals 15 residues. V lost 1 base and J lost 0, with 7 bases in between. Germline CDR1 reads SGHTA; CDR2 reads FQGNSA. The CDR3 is CASSLGGFSGNTIYF. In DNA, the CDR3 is TGTGCCAGCAGCTTAGGGGGCTTCTCTGGAAACACCATATATTTT. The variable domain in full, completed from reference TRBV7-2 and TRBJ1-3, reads GAGVSQSPSNKVTEKGKDVELRCDPISGHTALYWYRQSLGQGLEFLIYFQGNSAPDKSGLPSDRFSAERTGGSVSTLTIQRTQQEDSAVYLCASSLGGFSGNTIYFGEGSWLTVV.

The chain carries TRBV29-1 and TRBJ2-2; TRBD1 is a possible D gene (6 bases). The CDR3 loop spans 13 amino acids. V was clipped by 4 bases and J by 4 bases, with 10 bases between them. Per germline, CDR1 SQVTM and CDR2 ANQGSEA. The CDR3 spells CSVVRGGTGELFF. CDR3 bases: TGCAGCGTTGTTCGAGGGGGCACCGGGGAGCTGTTTTTT.

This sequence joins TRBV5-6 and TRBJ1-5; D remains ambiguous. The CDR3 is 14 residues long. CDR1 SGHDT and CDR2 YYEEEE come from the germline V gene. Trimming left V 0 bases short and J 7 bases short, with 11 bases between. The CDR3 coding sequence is TGTGCCAGCAGCTTGGGAAGGGTGGGGCAGCCCCAGCATTTT. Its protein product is CASSLGRVGQPQHF. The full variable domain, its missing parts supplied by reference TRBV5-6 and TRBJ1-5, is DAGVTQSPTHLIKTRGQQVTLRCSPKSGHDTVSWYQQALGQGPQFIFQYYEEEERQRGNFPDRFSGHQFPNYSSELNVNALLLGDSALYLCASSLGRVGQPQHFGDGTRLSIL.

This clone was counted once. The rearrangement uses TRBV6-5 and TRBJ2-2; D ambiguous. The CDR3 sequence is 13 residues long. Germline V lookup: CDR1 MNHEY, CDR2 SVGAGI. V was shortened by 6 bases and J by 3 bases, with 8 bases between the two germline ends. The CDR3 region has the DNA TGTGCCAGCAGCCATGGGTACACCGGGGAGCTGTTTTTT. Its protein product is CASSHGYTGELFF.

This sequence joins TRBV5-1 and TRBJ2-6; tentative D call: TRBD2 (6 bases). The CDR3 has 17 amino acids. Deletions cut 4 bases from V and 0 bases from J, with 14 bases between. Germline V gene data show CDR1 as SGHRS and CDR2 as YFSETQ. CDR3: CASSRGVGVSGANVLTF. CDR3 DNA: TGCGCCAGCAGCCGCGGGGTTGGAGTCTCTGGGGCCAACGTCCTGACTTTC.

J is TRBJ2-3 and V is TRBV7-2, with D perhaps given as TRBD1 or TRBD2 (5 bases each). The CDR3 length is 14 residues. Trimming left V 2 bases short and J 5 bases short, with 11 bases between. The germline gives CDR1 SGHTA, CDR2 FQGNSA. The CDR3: CASSLLPGGDTQYF. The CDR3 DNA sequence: TGTGCCAGCAGCTTACTTCCTGGGGGAGATACGCAGTATTTT.

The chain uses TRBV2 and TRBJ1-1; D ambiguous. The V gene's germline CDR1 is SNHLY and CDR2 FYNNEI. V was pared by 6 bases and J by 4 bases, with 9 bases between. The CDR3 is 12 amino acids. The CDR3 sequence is CASRQLATEAFF. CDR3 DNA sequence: TGTGCCAGCAGGCAATTGGCCACTGAAGCTTTCTTT.

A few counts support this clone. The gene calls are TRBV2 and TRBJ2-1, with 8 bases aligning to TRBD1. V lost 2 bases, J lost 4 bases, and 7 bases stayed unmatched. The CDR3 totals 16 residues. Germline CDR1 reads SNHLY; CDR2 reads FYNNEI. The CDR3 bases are TGTGCCAGCAGTGAATTTAGGACAGGGAGGTACAATGAGCAGTTCTTC. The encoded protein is CASSEFRTGRYNEQFF.

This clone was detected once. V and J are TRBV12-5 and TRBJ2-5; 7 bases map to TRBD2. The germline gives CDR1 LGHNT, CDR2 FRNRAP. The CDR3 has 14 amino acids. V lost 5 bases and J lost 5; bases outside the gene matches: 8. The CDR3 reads CASGQAGPVETQYF. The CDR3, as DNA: TGTGCTAGTGGTCAAGCGGGGCCCGTGGAGACCCAGTACTTC.

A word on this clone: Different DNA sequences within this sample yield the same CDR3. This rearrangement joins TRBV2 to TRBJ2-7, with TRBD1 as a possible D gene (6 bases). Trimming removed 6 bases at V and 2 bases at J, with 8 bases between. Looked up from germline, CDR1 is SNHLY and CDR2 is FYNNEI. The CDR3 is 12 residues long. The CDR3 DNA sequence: TGTGCCAGCAGGGGGGCCGCCTACGAGCAGTACTTC. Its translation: CASRGAAYEQYF. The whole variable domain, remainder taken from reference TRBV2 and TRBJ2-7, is EPEVTQTPSHQVTQMGQEVILRCVPISNHLYFYWYRQILGQKVEFLVSFYNNEISEKSEIFDDQFSVERPDGSNFTLKIRSTKLEDSAMYFCASRGAAYEQYFGPGTRLTVT.

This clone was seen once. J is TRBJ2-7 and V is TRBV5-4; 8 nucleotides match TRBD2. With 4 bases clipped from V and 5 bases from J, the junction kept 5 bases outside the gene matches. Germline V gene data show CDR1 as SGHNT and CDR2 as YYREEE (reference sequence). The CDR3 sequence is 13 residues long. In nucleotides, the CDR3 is TGTGCCAGCAGCGGGGGACTAGATAACGAGCAGTACTTC. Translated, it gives CASSGGLDNEQYF. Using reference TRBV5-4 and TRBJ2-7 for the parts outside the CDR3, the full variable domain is ETGVTQSPTHLIKTRGQQVTLRCSSQSGHNTVSWYQQALGQGPQFIFQYYREEENGRGNFPPRFSGLQFPNYSSELNVNALELDDSALYLCASSGGLDNEQYFGPGTRLTVT.

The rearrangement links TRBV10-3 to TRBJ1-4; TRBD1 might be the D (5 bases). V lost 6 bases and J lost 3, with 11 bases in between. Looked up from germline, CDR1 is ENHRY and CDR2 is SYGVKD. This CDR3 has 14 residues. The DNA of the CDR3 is TGTGCCATCAGCGACGGGACCTCTAATGAAAAACTGTTTTTT. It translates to CAISDGTSNEKLFF.

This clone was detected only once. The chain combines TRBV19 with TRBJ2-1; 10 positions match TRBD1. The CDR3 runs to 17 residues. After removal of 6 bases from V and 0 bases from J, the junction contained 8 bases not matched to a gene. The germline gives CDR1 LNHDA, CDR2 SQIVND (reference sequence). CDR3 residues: CASRKTGGTYSYNEQFF. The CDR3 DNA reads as TGTGCCAGTAGGAAGACAGGGGGCACCTACTCCTACAATGAGCAGTTCTTC.

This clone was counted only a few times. The CDR3 region is CASSLAGGGEQPQHF. CDR3 nucleotide sequence: TGTGCCAGCAGCTTAGCAGGAGGGGGTGAGCAGCCCCAGCATTTT. The V gene is TRBV7-2, the J gene TRBJ1-5; perhaps TRBD1 as D (6 bases). The germline V gene encodes CDR1 SGHTA and CDR2 FQGNSA. The CDR3 spans 15 residues. Trimming left V 0 bases short and J 7 bases short, with 13 bases between.

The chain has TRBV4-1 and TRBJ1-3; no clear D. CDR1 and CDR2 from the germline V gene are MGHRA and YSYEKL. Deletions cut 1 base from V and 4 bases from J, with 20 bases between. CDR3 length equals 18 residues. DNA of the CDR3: TGCGCCAGCAGCCAAGGTTATGCGTACTCCCGGCGGGGAAACACCATATATTTT. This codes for CASSQGYAYSRRGNTIYF.

The CDR3 coding sequence is TGTGCCAGCAGCACGATGGCTACAGGGGTTTCAAATGAAAAACTGTTTTTT. This translates into CASSTMATGVSNEKLFF. The chain uses TRBV5-5 and TRBJ1-4, with TRBD1 matching over 7 bases. The germline V gene encodes CDR1 SGHKS and CDR2 YYEKEE (reference sequence). The CDR3 is 17 amino acids. V lost 4 bases, J lost 5 bases, and 14 bases stayed unmatched.

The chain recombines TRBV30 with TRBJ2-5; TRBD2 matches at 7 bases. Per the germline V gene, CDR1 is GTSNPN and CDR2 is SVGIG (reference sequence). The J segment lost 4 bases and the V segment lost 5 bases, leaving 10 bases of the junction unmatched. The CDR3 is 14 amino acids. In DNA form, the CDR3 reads TGTGCCTGGGCGCCCACTTCTAGCGGAGAGACCCAGTACTTC. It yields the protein CAWAPTSSGETQYF.

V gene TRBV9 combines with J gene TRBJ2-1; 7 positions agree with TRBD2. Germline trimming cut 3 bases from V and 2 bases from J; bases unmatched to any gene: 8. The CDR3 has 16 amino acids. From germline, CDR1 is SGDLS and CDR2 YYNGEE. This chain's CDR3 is CASSARLADPYNEQFF. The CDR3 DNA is TGTGCCAGCAGCGCCCGACTAGCCGATCCCTACAATGAGCAGTTCTTC.

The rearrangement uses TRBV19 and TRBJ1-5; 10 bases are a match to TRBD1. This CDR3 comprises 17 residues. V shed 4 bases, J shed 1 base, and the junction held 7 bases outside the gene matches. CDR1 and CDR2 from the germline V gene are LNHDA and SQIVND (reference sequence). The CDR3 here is CASSKPGTGASNQPQHF. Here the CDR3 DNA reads TGTGCCAGTAGTAAACCGGGGACAGGGGCGAGCAATCAGCCCCAGCATTTT.

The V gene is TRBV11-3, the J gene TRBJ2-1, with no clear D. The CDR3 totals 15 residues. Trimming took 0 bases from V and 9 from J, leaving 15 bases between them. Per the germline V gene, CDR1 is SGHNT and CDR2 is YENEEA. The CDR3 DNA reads TGTGCCAGCAGCTTAGATCCCGCTAGTGGGGTTGAGCAGTTCTTC. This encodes CASSLDPASGVEQFF.

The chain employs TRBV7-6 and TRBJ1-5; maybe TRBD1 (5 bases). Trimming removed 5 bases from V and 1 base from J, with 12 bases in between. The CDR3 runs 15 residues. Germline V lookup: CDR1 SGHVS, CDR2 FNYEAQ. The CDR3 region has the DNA TGTGCCAGCAGCCCAGCGCCAGGGAGCAATCAGCCCCAGCATTTT. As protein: CASSPAPGSNQPQHF.